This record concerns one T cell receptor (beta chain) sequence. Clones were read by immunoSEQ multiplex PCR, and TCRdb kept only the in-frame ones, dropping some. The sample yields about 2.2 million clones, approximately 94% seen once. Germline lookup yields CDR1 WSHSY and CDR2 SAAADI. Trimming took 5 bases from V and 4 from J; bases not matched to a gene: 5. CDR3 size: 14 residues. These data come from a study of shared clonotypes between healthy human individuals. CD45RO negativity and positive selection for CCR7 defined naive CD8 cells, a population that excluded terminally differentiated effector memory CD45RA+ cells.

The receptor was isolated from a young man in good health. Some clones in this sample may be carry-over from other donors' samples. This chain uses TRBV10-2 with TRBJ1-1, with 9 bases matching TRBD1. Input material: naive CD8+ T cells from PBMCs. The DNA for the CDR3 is TGCGCCAGCAGTCCGACAGGGGGTGGCACTGAAGCTTTCTTT. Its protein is CASSPTGGGTEAFF.